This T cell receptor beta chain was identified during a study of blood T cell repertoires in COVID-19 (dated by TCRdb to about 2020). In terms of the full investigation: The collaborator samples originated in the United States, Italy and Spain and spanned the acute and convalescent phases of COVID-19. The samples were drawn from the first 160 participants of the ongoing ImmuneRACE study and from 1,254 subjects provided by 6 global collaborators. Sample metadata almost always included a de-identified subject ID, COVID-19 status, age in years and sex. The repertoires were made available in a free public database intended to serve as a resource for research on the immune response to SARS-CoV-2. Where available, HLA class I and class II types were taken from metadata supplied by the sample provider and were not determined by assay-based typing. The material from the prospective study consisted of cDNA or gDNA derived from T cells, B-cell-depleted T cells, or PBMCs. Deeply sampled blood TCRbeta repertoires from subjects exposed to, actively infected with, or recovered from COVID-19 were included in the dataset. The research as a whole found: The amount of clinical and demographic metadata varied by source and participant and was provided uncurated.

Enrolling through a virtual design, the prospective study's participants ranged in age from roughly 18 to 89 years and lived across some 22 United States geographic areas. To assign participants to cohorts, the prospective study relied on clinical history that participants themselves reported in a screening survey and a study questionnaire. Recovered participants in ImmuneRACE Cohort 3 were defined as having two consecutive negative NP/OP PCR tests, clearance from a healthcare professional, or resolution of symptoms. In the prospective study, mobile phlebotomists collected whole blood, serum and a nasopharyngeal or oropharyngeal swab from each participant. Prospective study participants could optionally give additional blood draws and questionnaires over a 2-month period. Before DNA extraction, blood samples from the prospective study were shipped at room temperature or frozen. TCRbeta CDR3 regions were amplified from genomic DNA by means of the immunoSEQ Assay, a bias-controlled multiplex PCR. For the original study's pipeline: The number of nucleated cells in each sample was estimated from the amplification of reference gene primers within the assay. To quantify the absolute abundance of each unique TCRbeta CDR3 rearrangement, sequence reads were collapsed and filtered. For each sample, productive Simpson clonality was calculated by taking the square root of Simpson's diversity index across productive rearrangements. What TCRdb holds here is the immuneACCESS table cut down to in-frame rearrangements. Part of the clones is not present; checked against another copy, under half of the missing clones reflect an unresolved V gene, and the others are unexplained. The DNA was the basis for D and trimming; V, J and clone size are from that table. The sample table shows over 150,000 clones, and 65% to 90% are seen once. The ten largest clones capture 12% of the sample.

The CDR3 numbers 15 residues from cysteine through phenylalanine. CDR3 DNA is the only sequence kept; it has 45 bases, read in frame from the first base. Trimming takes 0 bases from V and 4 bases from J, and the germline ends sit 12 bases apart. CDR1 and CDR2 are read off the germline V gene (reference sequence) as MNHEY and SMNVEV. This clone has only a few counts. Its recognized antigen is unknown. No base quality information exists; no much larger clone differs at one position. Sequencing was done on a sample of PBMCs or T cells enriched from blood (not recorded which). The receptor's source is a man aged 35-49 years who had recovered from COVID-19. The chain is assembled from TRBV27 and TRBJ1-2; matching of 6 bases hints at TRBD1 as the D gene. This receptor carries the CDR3 CASSLSSTGRYGYTF. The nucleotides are TGTGCCAGCAGTTTATCCTCGACAGGACGCTATGGCTACACCTTC.